The sequence of this TCR beta chain was determined in a study of T cells in localized non-small cell lung cancer. A remark on this clone: Its antigen is unknown.

The CDR3 covers 15 residues. The germline V gene encodes CDR1 SGHVS and CDR2 FNYEAQ. Deletions cut 0 bases from V and 8 bases from J, with 11 bases between. Whole-study findings and limits: Prolonged overall survival went with higher T cell density in the blood. Within adjacent lung there appeared a median 57 of the top 100 tumor clones. The study found T cell clonality highest in uninvolved adjacent lung, above tumor.

Data came from immunoSEQ multiplex PCR; TCRdb stores just in-frame clones and leaves some out. The table records tens of thousands of clones, 90% of them present only once. The sequence came from a woman aged 40-69 years with stage I lung adenocarcinoma. The input for sequencing was peripheral blood, taken before any cancer treatment. The rearrangement joins TRBV7-6 to TRBJ1-6, with D possibly being TRBD1 (5 bases). Here the CDR3 reads CASSLAPGRDSPLHF. DNA for the CDR3: TGTGCCAGCAGCTTAGCGCCGGGACGCGATTCACCCCTCCACTTT.